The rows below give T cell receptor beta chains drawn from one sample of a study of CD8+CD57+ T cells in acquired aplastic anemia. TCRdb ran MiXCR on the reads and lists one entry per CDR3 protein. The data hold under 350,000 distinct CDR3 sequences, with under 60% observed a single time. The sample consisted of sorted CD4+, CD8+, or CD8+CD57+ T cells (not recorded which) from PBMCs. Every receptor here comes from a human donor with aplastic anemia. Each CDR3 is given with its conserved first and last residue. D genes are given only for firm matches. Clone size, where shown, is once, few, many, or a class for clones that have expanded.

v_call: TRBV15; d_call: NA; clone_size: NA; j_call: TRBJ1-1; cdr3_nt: TGTGCCACCAGCAGTGGAGGCCTCAGGAACACTGAAGCTTTCTTT; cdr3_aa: CATSSGGLRNTEAFF
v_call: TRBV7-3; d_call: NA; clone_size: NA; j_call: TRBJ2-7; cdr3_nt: TGTGCCAGCTCCAAGGGCCCTGACTACGAGCAGTACTTC; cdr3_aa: CASSKGPDYEQYF
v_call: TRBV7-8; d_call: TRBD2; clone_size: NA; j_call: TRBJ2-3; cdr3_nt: TGTGCCAGCAGCCCAGAGGGACTAGCGGCGGCAGATACGCAGTATTTT; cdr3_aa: CASSPEGLAAADTQYF
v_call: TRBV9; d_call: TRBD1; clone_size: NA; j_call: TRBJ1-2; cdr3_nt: TGTGCCAGCAGTGGTGGAGGGGGCACGTATGGCTACACCTTC; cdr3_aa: CASSGGGGTYGYTF
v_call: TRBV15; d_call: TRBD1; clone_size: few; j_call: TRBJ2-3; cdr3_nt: TGTGCCACCAGCCCAAAGGACAGGGAGTCAGATACGCAGTATTTT; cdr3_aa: CATSPKDRESDTQYF
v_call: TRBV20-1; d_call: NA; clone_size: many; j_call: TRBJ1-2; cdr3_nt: TGCAGTGCTAGAGATTGGGGGACGGCTAACTATGGCTACACCTTC; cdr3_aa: CSARDWGTANYGYTF
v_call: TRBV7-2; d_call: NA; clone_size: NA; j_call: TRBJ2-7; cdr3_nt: TGTGCCAGCAGCTTGGGGCTGCGGAACGACGAGCAGTACTTC; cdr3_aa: CASSLGLRNDEQYF
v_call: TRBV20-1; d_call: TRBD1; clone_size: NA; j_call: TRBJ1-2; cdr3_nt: TGCAGTGCTAGAGCCCCGGGGCAGGGGGCGGTTGGCTACACCTTC; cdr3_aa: CSARAPGQGAVGYTF
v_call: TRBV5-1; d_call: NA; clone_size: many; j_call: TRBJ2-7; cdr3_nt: TGCGCCAGCAGCAGGGATCCGGGACGGGCCTACGAGCAGTACTTC; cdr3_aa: CASSRDPGRAYEQYF
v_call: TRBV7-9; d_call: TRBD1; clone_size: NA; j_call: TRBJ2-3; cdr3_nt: TGTGCCAGCAGCTCTACAGGGGCTGAAGGGACCAATACGCAGTATTTT; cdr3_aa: CASSSTGAEGTNTQYF
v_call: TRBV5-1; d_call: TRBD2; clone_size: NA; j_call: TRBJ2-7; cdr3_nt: TGCGCCAGCAGCTTCTACGGGGGGACCTACGAGCAGTACTTC; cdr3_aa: CASSFYGGTYEQYF
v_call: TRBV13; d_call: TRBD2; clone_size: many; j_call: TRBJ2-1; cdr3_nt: TGTGCCAGCAGCCCCTCCGTTGGGAAAAAAAGCGGGGATGAGCAGTTCTTC; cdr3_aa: CASSPSVGKKSGDEQFF
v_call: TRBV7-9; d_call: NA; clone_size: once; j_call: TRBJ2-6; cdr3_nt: TGTGCCAGCAGCTCAGAAATCTCAGGAGGGAGCTCTGGGGCCAACGTCCTGACTTTC; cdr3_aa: CASSSEISGGSSGANVLTF
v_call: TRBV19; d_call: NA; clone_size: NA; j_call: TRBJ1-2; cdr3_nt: TGTGCCAGTAGTATGAAACAGGGAGTGTATGGCTACACCTTC; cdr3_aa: CASSMKQGVYGYTF
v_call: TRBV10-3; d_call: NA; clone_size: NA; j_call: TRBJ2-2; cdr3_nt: TGTGCCATCAGTGACACGGCGAACACCGGGGAGCTGTTTTTT; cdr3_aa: CAISDTANTGELFF
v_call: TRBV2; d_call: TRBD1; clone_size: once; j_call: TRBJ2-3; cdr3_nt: TGTGCCAGCAGTGCCAGGGGGACAGATACGCAGTATTTT; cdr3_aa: CASSARGTDTQYF
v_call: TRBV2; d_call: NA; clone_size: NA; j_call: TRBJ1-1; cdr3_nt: TGTGCCAGCAAGATTATGAACACTGAAGCTTTCTTT; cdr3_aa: CASKIMNTEAFF
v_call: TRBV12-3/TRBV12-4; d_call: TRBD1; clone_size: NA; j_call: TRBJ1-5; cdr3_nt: TGTGCCAGCAGTCGGACAGGGGATAGCAATCAGCCCCAGCATTTT; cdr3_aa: CASSRTGDSNQPQHF
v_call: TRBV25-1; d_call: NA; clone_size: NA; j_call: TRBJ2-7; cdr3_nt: TGTGCCAGCAGTCACGAACGGACAGAAACTTCCTACGAGCAGTACTTC; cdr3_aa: CASSHERTETSYEQYF
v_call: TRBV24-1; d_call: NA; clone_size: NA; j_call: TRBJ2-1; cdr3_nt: TGTGCCACCAGTGATTTGAACAGGAGGGATGAGCAGTTCTTC; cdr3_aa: CATSDLNRRDEQFF
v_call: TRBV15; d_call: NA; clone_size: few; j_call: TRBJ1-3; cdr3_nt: TGTGCCACCAGCAGGAGGACAGCAGGAAACACCATATATTTT; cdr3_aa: CATSRRTAGNTIYF
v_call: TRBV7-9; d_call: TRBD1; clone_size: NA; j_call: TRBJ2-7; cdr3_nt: TGTGCCAGCAGCCTCTCGACAGGGGTCGAGCAGTACTTC; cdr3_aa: CASSLSTGVEQYF
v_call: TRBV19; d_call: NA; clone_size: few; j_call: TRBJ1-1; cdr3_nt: TGTGCCAGTGACGATCTAACAGGGAGGAACACTGAAGCTTTCTTT; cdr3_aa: CASDDLTGRNTEAFF
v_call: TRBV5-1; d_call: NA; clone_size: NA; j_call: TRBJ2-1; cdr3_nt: TGCGCCAGCAGCTTCAGGCAGGGTGCGGGCAATGAGCAGTTCTTC; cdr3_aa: CASSFRQGAGNEQFF
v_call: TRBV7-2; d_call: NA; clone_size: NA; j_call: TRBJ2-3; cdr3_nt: TGTGCCAGCAGCATTCAGGGGGACTACACAGATACGCAGTATTTT; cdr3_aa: CASSIQGDYTDTQYF
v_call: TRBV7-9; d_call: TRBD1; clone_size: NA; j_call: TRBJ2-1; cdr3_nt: TGTGCCAGCACCCGACAGGGGGTACATAATGAGCAGTTCTTC; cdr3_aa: CASTRQGVHNEQFF
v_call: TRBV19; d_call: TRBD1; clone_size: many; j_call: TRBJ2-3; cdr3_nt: TGTGCCAGTAGTATAGGAGGGGGACAGGGAACAGATACGCAGTATTTT; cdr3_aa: CASSIGGGQGTDTQYF
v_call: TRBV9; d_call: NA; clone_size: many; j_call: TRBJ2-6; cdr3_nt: TGTGCCAGCAGGTCCGCTGGGGCCAACGTCCTGACTTTC; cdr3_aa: CASRSAGANVLTF
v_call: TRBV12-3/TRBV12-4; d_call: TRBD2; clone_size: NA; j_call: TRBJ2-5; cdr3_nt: TGTGCCAGCAGTTTAGAGACTAGCCAAGATACGCAGTACTTC; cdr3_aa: CASSLETSQDTQYF
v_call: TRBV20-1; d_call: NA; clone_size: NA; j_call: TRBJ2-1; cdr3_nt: TGCAGTGCCCCCGGGGCGGGCCGTAATGAGCAGTTCTTC; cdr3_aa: CSAPGAGRNEQFF
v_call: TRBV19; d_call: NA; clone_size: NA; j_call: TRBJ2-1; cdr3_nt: TGTGCCAGTAGTACCCGACAGGGAGGCGGCTACAATGAGCAGTTCTTC; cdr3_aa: CASSTRQGGGYNEQFF
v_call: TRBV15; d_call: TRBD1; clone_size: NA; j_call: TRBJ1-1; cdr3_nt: TGTGCCACCAGCGCCTCGGGGACAGGGGGGCGAACTGAAGCTTTCTTT; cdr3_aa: CATSASGTGGRTEAFF
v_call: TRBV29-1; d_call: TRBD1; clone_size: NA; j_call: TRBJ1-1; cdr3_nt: TGCAGCGGGGGTGGACAGGGGGCCGGAAACACTGAAGCTTTCTTT; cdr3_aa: CSGGGQGAGNTEAFF
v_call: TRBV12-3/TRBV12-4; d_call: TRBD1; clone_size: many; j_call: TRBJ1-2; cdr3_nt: TGTGCCAGCAGTTCCTCCCCGGACAGGACTTACACCTTC; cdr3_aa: CASSSSPDRTYTF
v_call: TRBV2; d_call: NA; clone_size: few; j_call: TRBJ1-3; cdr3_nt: TGTGCCAGCAGCTTAGTCGACCTTCGGGGTGCGAACACCATATATTTT; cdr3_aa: CASSLVDLRGANTIYF
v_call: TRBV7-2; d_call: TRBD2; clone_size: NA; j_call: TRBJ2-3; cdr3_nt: TGTGCCAGCAGCTTTCTAGCGGGAGCGGCAGATACGCAGTATTTT; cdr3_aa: CASSFLAGAADTQYF
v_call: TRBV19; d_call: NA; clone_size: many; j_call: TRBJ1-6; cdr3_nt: TGTGCCAGTACCAGTCTGCAAAACAGGAATTCACCCCTCCACTTT; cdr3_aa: CASTSLQNRNSPLHF
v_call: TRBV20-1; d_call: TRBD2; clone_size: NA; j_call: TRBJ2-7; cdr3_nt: TGCAGTGCCACGGGGGAGGGGAGCTCCTACGAGCAGTACTTC; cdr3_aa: CSATGEGSSYEQYF
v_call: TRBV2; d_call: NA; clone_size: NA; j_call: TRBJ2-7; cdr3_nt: TGTGCCAGCAGTCTCACGGAAGAGCAGTACTTC; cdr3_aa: CASSLTEEQYF
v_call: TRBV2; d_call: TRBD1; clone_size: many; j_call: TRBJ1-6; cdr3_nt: TGTGCCAGCAGAGGACAGGGGGCGCGTTCACCCCTCCACTTT; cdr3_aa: CASRGQGARSPLHF
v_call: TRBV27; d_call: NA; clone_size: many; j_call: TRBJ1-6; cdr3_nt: TGTGCCAGCGGGGAGACAGTCAGGGCCCTCCACTTT; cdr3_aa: CASGETVRALHF
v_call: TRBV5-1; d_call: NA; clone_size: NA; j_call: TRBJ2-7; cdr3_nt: TGCGCCTGCAGCTTGGACCATTACGAGCAGTACTTC; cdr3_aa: CACSLDHYEQYF
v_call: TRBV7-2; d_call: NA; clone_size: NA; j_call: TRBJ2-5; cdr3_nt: TGTGCCAGCAGCTTAAAGCTCTCGGGGGCCGAAGAGACCCAGTACTTC; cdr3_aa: CASSLKLSGAEETQYF
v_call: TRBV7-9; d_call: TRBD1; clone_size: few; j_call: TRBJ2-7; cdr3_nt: TGTGCCAGCAGCTTGTACGAGGGGACAGGGAGTTACGAGCAGTACTTC; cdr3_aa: CASSLYEGTGSYEQYF
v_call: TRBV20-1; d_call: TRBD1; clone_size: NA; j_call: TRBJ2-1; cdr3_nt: TGCAGTGCCACCCGTAGGGGGCCCGCCTACAATGAGCAGTTCTTC; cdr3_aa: CSATRRGPAYNEQFF
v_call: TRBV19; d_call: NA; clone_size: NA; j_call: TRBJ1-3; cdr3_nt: TGTGCCAGTAACCCCAGGGGTGGAGGAAACACCATATATTTT; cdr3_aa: CASNPRGGGNTIYF
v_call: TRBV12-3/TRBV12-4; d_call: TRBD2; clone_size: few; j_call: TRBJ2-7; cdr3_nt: TGTGCCAGCAGCCTCAGCGGGGGGGCTTGGGAGCAGTACTTC; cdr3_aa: CASSLSGGAWEQYF
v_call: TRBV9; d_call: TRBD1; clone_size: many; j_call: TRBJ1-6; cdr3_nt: TGTGCCAGCAGCGTAGGGCCGGGACAGGGCGGTTATTCACCCCTCCACTTT; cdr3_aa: CASSVGPGQGGYSPLHF
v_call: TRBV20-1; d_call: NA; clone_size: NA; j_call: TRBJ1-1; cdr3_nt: TGCAGTGCTCGTCCCGGGACACCCATGAACACTGAAGCTTTCTTT; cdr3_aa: CSARPGTPMNTEAFF
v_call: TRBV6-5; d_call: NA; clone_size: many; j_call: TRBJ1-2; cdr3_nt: TGTGCCAGCAGCGTCACACAGGGAAGAGTAGGCTCCTTC; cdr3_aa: CASSVTQGRVGSF